These T cell receptor beta chains were read from a single sample in a study of CD8+CD57+ T cells in acquired aplastic anemia. TCRdb recomputed calls from the reads with MiXCR, one row per CDR3 protein. The sample has around 42,000 distinct CDR3 sequences, approximately 57% seen once. The sequencing input was sorted CD4+, CD8+, or CD8+CD57+ T cells (not recorded which) from PBMCs. The receptors were sampled from a human donor with aplastic anemia. Both conserved end residues are part of each CDR3. Each record gives: D gene, J gene, V gene, CDR3 length, clone size, CDR3 DNA, CDR3 protein. D genes are given only for firm matches. The size of a clone is reported for some rows only, either as once, few or many, or as a class for expanded clones.

>.|TRBJ2-7|TRBV2|13|.
TGTGCCAGCGGTAGCAGTTTTTCGGTCGAGCAGTACTTC
CASGSSFSVEQYF
>.|TRBJ1-2|TRBV12-3/TRBV12-4|13|.
TGTGCCAGCACCCTAGGAGAGCTTTATGGCTACACCTTC
CASTLGELYGYTF
>.|TRBJ1-1|TRBV15|13|few
TGTGCCACCAGCAAACAAGAAAACACTGAAGCTTTCTTT
CATSKQENTEAFF
>.|TRBJ2-7|TRBV15|15|.
TGTGCCACCAGCAGAGATTCGCCAGGGAAACTCGAGCAGTACTTC
CATSRDSPGKLEQYF
>.|TRBJ1-5|TRBV4-1|16|.
TGCGCCAGCAGCCCAACCGCAGCGGTGCAAGGTCAGCCCCAGCATTTT
CASSPTAAVQGQPQHF
>.|TRBJ1-1|TRBV2|13|.
TGTGCCAGCCAACGCGAGGAGGGCACTGAAGCTTTCTTT
CASQREEGTEAFF
>.|TRBJ2-5|TRBV20-1|14|.
TGCAGTGCTAGAGACACGGTGGTCCAAGAGACCCAGTACTTC
CSARDTVVQETQYF
>TRBD1|TRBJ1-4|TRBV19|14|.
TGTGCCAGTAGTAACAGGGGGCGAGATGAAAAACTGTTTTTT
CASSNRGRDEKLFF
>.|TRBJ2-6|TRBV9|17|many
TGTGCCAGCAGCCCGATCGGGAGGGACAGTGGGGCCAACGTCCTGACTTTC
CASSPIGRDSGANVLTF
>TRBD2|TRBJ2-3|TRBV11-2|16|.
TGTGCCAGCAGCTTAGGAGCGGGGGGTGCCACAGATACGCAGTATTTT
CASSLGAGGATDTQYF
>.|TRBJ2-5|TRBV6-5|15|many
TGTGCCAGCAGTTACGTAACAGGCCCTCAAGAGACCCAGTACTTC
CASSYVTGPQETQYF
>.|TRBJ1-5|TRBV29-1|14|.
TGCAGCGTGGGGACGGACTATAGCAATCAGCCCCAGCATTTT
CSVGTDYSNQPQHF
>.|TRBJ1-2|TRBV29-1|12|.
TGCAGCGTTGAGGAACAGGACGATGGCTACACCTTC
CSVEEQDDGYTF
>TRBD2|TRBJ2-2|TRBV10-3|16|many
TGTGCCATCAGTGACCGAGCGGGGACGAACACCGGGGAGCTGTTTTTT
CAISDRAGTNTGELFF
>.|TRBJ2-7|TRBV2|14|.
TGTGCCAGCAGTGAAGGGGGGGCACACTACGAGCAGTACTTC
CASSEGGAHYEQYF
>TRBD1|TRBJ2-7|TRBV7-8|16|.
TGTGCCAGCAGCTCCCCGGGACAGCCCCTCTCCTACGAGCAGTACTTC
CASSSPGQPLSYEQYF
>.|TRBJ1-5|TRBV4-1|14|many
TGCGCCAGCAGCCAAGATGGCGGGAATCAGCCCCAGCATTTT
CASSQDGGNQPQHF
>.|TRBJ2-7|TRBV29-1|13|.
TGCAGCGTTGCTAACAGGCTTTCCTACGAGCAGTACTTC
CSVANRLSYEQYF
>.|TRBJ2-3|TRBV7-8|16|many
TGTGCCAGCAGCTCGCTCGGGCGGGGCCGAACAGATACGCAGTATTTT
CASSSLGRGRTDTQYF
>.|TRBJ1-5|TRBV10-2|13|medium-sized
TGCGCCAGCAGTGAGGGCAGATCATGGCCCCAGCATTTT
CASSEGRSWPQHF
>.|TRBJ2-7|TRBV7-9|14|many
TGTGCCAGCAGCTCCCGGGACAACGCCTACGAGCAGTACTTC
CASSSRDNAYEQYF
>.|TRBJ1-2|TRBV7-2|15|.
TGTGCCAGCAGCGACCTCTACGGGGCCTTGGGCGGCTACACCTTC
CASSDLYGALGGYTF
>.|TRBJ2-7|TRBV24-1|12|.
TGTGCCACCAACCCAGGATCCTACGAGCAGTACTTC
CATNPGSYEQYF
>.|TRBJ2-5|TRBV15|15|.
TGTGCCACCAGCAGGTATCTGACAGGACAAGAGACCCAGTACTTC
CATSRYLTGQETQYF
>.|TRBJ1-2|TRBV10-1|15|many
TGCGCCAGCAGTGAGATGGTGGGGCCTCCGAATGGCTACACCTTC
CASSEMVGPPNGYTF
>TRBD1|TRBJ2-7|TRBV2|12|.
TGTGCCAGCAGTTTTCAGGGGGCCGAGCAGTATTTC
CASSFQGAEQYF
>.|TRBJ2-7|TRBV27|13|.
TGTGCCAGCACCGAGCGACTAAATAGGGAGCAGTACTTC
CASTERLNREQYF
>.|TRBJ1-5|TRBV10-1|9|.
TGCGTCAGCAGTGAGTCCCAGCATTTT
CVSSESQHF
>.|TRBJ2-5|TRBV28|14|.
TGTGCCAGCAGTCCACGACAGGTTCAAGAGACCCAGTACTTC
CASSPRQVQETQYF
>.|TRBJ1-2|TRBV25-1|16|.
TGTGCCAGCAGTGACCACGGGGGCAGGAAGACGCATGGCTACACCTTC
CASSDHGGRKTHGYTF
>TRBD2|TRBJ2-5|TRBV20-1|14|.
TGCAGTGCTAGAGGACTAGCGGGAGTGGAGACCCAGTACTTC
CSARGLAGVETQYF
>.|TRBJ1-6|TRBV5-1|14|.
TGCGCCAGCAGCCCGACCGGGGGCAGACCACCCCTCCACTTT
CASSPTGGRPPLHF
>.|TRBJ1-2|TRBV7-9|15|many
TGTGCCAGCAGCGCGATGCCGCACTCCCCCTATGGCTACACCTTC
CASSAMPHSPYGYTF
>.|TRBJ1-1|TRBV27|14|once
TGTGCCAGCAGTTTAAGACAGTCGAACACTGAAGCTTTCTTT
CASSLRQSNTEAFF
>.|TRBJ2-5|TRBV9|12|.
TGTGCCAGCAGCGCCCCGGAAGAGACCCAGTACTTC
CASSAPEETQYF
>.|TRBJ2-7|TRBV7-2|14|.
TGTGCCAGCAGCTTAGTTGAGACAGTAGGAGAGCAGTACTTC
CASSLVETVGEQYF
>TRBD1|TRBJ2-7|TRBV2|15|.
TGTGCCAGCAGTGAAGAAGGGACAGGGTCTAACGAGCAGTACTTC
CASSEEGTGSNEQYF
>TRBD2|TRBJ2-1|TRBV4-2|15|.
TGTGCCAGCAGCCAAGATAGACTAGCGGGAGGCAAGCAGTTCTTC
CASSQDRLAGGKQFF
>TRBD1|TRBJ2-7|TRBV20-1|14|.
TGCAGTGCTATCTTAAGGGACAGGGTATACGAGCAGTACTTC
CSAILRDRVYEQYF
>TRBD2|TRBJ2-7|TRBV10-3|14|.
TGTGCCATCAGAAGACTAGCGGGAGTGGACGAGCAGTACTTC
CAIRRLAGVDEQYF
>.|TRBJ2-3|TRBV15|14|.
TGTGCCACCAGCAGAGATCCTAGTGGAGATACGCAGTGTTTT
CATSRDPSGDTQCF
>.|TRBJ1-5|TRBV10-3|14|.
TGTGCCATCAGTGAGCGCCTTGGCAATCAGCCCCAGCATTTT
CAISERLGNQPQHF